This entry lists 25 T cell receptor beta chains sequenced from one sample in a study of blood T cell repertoires in COVID-19. Profiled with immunoSEQ multiplex PCR; TCRdb holds only in-frame clones, not every one. In the table there are tens of thousands of clones, roughly four fifths of which are singletons. The sequencing input was peripheral blood. These receptors were obtained from a human donor in a cohort sampled during active COVID-19.

This chain connects TRBV10-2 to TRBJ1-5; a weak D match, TRBD1 (6 bases). V was cut by 7 bases and J by 2 bases, with 15 bases left in between. This CDR3 spans 15 amino acids. Germline values: CDR1 WSHSY, CDR2 SAAADI. The chain's CDR3 is CASTSQQGGNQPQHF. The CDR3 DNA sequence: TGCGCCAGCACTTCTCAACAGGGAGGCAATCAGCCCCAGCATTTT.

The chain carries TRBV6-6 and TRBJ2-3; no clear D gene. The CDR3 runs 13 residues. The germline gives CDR1 MNHNY, CDR2 SVGAGI (reference sequence). The V gene lost 1 base and the J gene lost 4 bases, with 6 bases spanning the gap. The CDR3 DNA reads TGTGCCAGCAGTTACTTCCTCTCAGATACGCAGTATTTT. Its protein product is CASSYFLSDTQYF.

This clone was seen more than once but under ten times. The chain's CDR3 is CASSLRETQYF. CDR3 in DNA: TGTGCCAGCAGTTTGAGGGAGACCCAGTACTTC. The chain combines TRBV6-2 or TRBV6-3 with TRBJ2-5; D is undetermined. In germline, CDR1 is MNHEY, CDR2 SVGEGT. CDR3 length: 11 residues. Trimming pared 4 bases from V and 5 bases from J, leaving 5 bases between.

The chain employs TRBV5-1 and TRBJ2-3; D possibly corresponds to TRBD1 (6 bases). Germline V CDR1 and CDR2: SGHRS, YFSETQ. The CDR3 is 15 amino acids. V was trimmed by 0 bases and J by 2 bases, leaving 10 bases between them. CDR3 DNA sequence: TGCGCCAGCAGCTTGGCCAGGGGATCCACAGATACGCAGTATTTT. Translating gives CASSLARGSTDTQYF.

The chain couples TRBV5-8 to TRBJ2-3, with D hard to call. Trimming removed 0 bases at V and 9 bases at J, with 5 bases between. Germline V lookup: CDR1 SGHTS, CDR2 YDEGEE. The CDR3 extends over 11 amino acids. The CDR3 nucleotides read TGTGCCAGCAGCTTGGGAGGAACGCAGTATTTT. Its translation: CASSLGGTQYF.

This sequence joins TRBV5-4 and TRBJ2-5, with 8 nucleotides matching TRBD2. CDR1 is SGHNT, CDR2 YYREEE, per germline (reference sequence). This CDR3 contains 16 residues. Unmatched junction bases numbered 15, after V lost 6 bases and J lost 5 bases. CDR3 coding DNA: TGTGCCAGCAATCGGAACGGGAGGGCCCTCGGGGAGACCCAGTACTTC. Its protein is CASNRNGRALGETQYF. The full variable domain, in which reference TRBV5-4 and TRBJ2-5 provide the parts outside the CDR3, is ETGVTQSPTHLIKTRGQQVTLRCSSQSGHNTVSWYQQALGQGPQFIFQYYREEENGRGNFPPRFSGLQFPNYSSELNVNALELDDSALYLCASNRNGRALGETQYFGPGTRLLVL.

This clone appeared once. Here the CDR3 DNA reads TGTGCCAGCAGCCGGGACACCTATGGCTACACCTTC. Translated: CASSRDTYGYTF. The chain joins TRBV7-9 to TRBJ1-2; D is possibly TRBD1 (6 bases). Germline lookup yields CDR1 SEHNR and CDR2 FQNEAQ (reference sequence). The CDR3 consists of 12 residues. V was clipped by 5 bases and J by 4 bases, with 8 bases between them.

J is TRBJ2-7 and V is TRBV5-4; 10 nucleotides line up with TRBD1. Trimming cost V 3 bases and J 4 bases; bases outside gene matches: 4. Per germline, CDR1 SGHNT and CDR2 YYREEE (reference sequence). This CDR3 comprises 14 residues. The CDR3 region has the DNA TGTGCCAGCAGCTCGGGACAGGGGAGGTACGAGCAGTACTTC. Encoded protein: CASSSGQGRYEQYF.

The chain recombines TRBV28 with TRBJ1-5; 8 bases map to TRBD1. The CDR3 has 16 amino acids. CDR1 and CDR2 (germline): MDHEN, SYDVKM. J gave up 6 bases and V 0 bases, and 7 bases lay outside the gene matches. The CDR3 region has the DNA TGTGCCAGCAGTTTATGGGCAGGGGGCGGGGGTCAGCCCCAGCATTTT. Translated, it gives CASSLWAGGGGQPQHF. Filled out from reference TRBV28 and TRBJ1-5, the complete variable domain reads DVKVTQSSRYLVKRTGEKVFLECVQDMDHENMFWYRQDPGLGLRLIYFSYDVKMKEKGDIPEGYSVSREKKERFSLILESASTNQTSMYLCASSLWAGGGGQPQHFGDGTRLSIL.

The chain has TRBV11-2 and TRBJ2-7; no firm D call. The CDR3 totals 13 residues. Germline CDR1 and CDR2: SGHAT and FQNNGV. V lost 5 bases, J lost 5 bases, and 13 bases lay in between. The CDR3 nucleotides read TGTGCCAGCAGCCTAATAGAAAGAAACGAGCAGTACTTC. It encodes CASSLIERNEQYF.

The chain recombines TRBV19 with TRBJ1-5; TRBD1 aligns across 8 bases. This CDR3 region has 17 residues. V was pared by 3 bases and J by 4 bases, with 11 bases of the junction left unmatched. Looked up from germline, CDR1 is LNHDA and CDR2 is SQIVND (reference sequence). CDR3 nucleotide sequence: TGTGCCAGTAGTATGAGGTCTCGGGACAGGTATAATCAGCCCCAGCATTTT. This gives the protein CASSMRSRDRYNQPQHF.

This chain connects TRBV13 to TRBJ2-7; weak D call: TRBD2 (7 bases). Trimming took off 1 base at V and 2 bases at J, with 12 bases between the two ends. The CDR3 runs 15 residues. CDR1 and CDR2 from the germline V gene are PRHDT and FYEKMQ (reference sequence). CDR3 nucleotide sequence: TGTGCCAGCAGCTTAGCGGGGGGCCTTACCTACGAGCAGTACTTC. Its translation is CASSLAGGLTYEQYF.

There are a few counts of this clone. The chain links TRBV5-1 to TRBJ1-6; D uncertain. Germline CDR1 is SGHRS and CDR2 is YFSETQ. The CDR3 runs 14 residues. V gave up 0 bases and J gave up 4 bases, with 5 bases separating them. The CDR3 sequence is CASSLDSYNSPLHF. The DNA for the CDR3 is TGCGCCAGCAGCTTGGACAGTTATAATTCACCCCTCCACTTT.

V gene TRBV6-1 combines with J gene TRBJ2-1; the match to TRBD2 covers 7 bases. The V and J ends lost 5 bases and 7 bases, in that order; junction bases with no gene match: 11. CDR1 is MNHNS, CDR2 SASEGT, per germline. The CDR3 contains 15 residues. CDR3 residues: CASSPRDGGSNEQFF. The CDR3 nucleotides are TGTGCCAGCAGTCCCCGGGACGGGGGGTCAAATGAGCAGTTCTTC.

The genes are TRBV6-5 and TRBJ1-5; 10 nucleotides align to TRBD1. The trim removed 3 bases at V and 2 bases at J, leaving 1 base unmatched. The V gene's germline CDR1 is MNHEY and CDR2 SVGAGI. The CDR3 is made up of 15 amino acids. DNA of the CDR3: TGTGCCAGCAGTTATGGGACAGGGGGCAATCAGCCCCAGCATTTT. Amino acids: CASSYGTGGNQPQHF.

The chain employs TRBV6-5 and TRBJ2-3, with D perhaps matching TRBD2 (7 bases). Germline CDR1 and CDR2: MNHEY and SVGAGI. The CDR3 loop spans 15 amino acids. V lost 6 bases and J 6 bases, leaving 19 bases between the germline ends. The CDR3, as DNA: TGTGCCAGCAGCCTGGGGGGGGCGCTTTCTGATACGCAGTATTTT. Protein product: CASSLGGALSDTQYF.

This clone was picked up one time. The rearrangement uses TRBV14 and TRBJ1-1; D remains ambiguous. The CDR3 is 15 residues long. Germline lookup yields CDR1 SGHDN and CDR2 FVKESK. V was cut by 0 bases and J by 1 base, with 9 bases left in between. The CDR3 loop reads CASSQEIAPNTEAFF. The CDR3 DNA reads as TGTGCCAGCAGCCAAGAGATAGCCCCGAACACTGAAGCTTTCTTT.

The chain couples TRBV30 to TRBJ2-6; D is ambiguous. Germline values: CDR1 GTSNPN, CDR2 SVGIG (reference sequence). Trimming stripped 4 bases from V and 4 bases from J, with 11 bases between. The CDR3 is 14 residues long. This chain's CDR3 is CAWTRMSGANVLTF. The CDR3 region has the DNA TGTGCCTGGACTAGGATGTCCGGGGCCAACGTCCTGACTTTC.

The chain combines TRBV19 with TRBJ2-2, with 7 bases fitting TRBD1. Germline trimming cut 4 bases from V and 6 bases from J; bases unmatched to any gene: 17. This CDR3 region has 18 residues. The germline gives CDR1 LNHDA, CDR2 SQIVND (reference sequence). In DNA, the CDR3 is TGTGCCAGTAGTAGGAGGTCAGAGACAGGGATTTACGCCGGGGAGCTGTTTTTT. Its protein is CASSRRSETGIYAGELFF.

The chain uses TRBV2 and TRBJ2-7; TRBD1 agrees at 7 bases. Per the germline V gene, CDR1 is SNHLY and CDR2 is FYNNEI. The CDR3 totals 15 residues. J was trimmed by 2 bases and V by 10 bases; bases with no gene match: 14. The CDR3 protein is CAIKGQTGQTYEQYF. The CDR3 DNA reads TGTGCCATCAAGGGCCAAACGGGACAGACCTACGAGCAGTACTTC.

The rearrangement joins TRBV29-1 to TRBJ2-5; 7 nucleotides align to TRBD1. CDR1 is SQVTM, CDR2 ANQGSEA, per germline. The ends lost 7 bases at V and 1 base at J; junction bases unmatched: 9. CDR3 length: 14 residues. CDR3 sequence (DNA): TGCAGCGCCCCAGGGGGTTTACCCCAAGAGACCCAGTACTTC. This codes for CSAPGGLPQETQYF.

The DNA for the CDR3 is TGTGCCAGCAGTTACAGACTGCCTGGCTACGAGCAGTACTTC. As protein: CASSYRLPGYEQYF. This chain uses TRBV6-5 with TRBJ2-7; D unclear. The CDR3 is 14 amino acids. The germline CDR1 and CDR2 sequences are MNHEY and SVGAGI. The ends were cut back, 2 bases at V and 3 bases at J, with 11 bases in the middle.

The rearrangement joins TRBV6-1 to TRBJ1-6; possible D gene TRBD1, 6 bases. Germline V gene data show CDR1 as MNHNS and CDR2 as SASEGT. This CDR3 region has 13 residues. V shed 3 bases and J shed 10 bases, with 10 bases lying between them. The CDR3 coding sequence is TGTGCCAGCAGTGACAGGGGAGGGTCACCCCTCCACTTT. It specifies CASSDRGGSPLHF.

V and J are TRBV28 and TRBJ2-2, with 11 bases matching TRBD2. J lost 6 bases, V lost 3 bases, and 9 bases had no gene match. The CDR3 has 17 amino acids. Germline V gene lookup returns CDR1 MDHEN and CDR2 SYDVKM. The CDR3 region has the DNA TGTGCCAGCAGTTTCGAGCTAGCGGGAGGTACCTCCGGGGAGCTGTTTTTT. Its protein is CASSFELAGGTSGELFF.

CDR3 amino acids: CATSRDRASYEQYF. The CDR3 nucleotides read TGTGCCACCAGCAGGGACAGAGCCTCCTACGAGCAGTACTTC. The chain carries TRBV15 and TRBJ2-7; TRBD1 might be the D (6 bases). V was trimmed by 3 bases and J by 0 bases, leaving 9 bases between them. CDR1 is LNHNV, CDR2 YYDKDF, per germline (reference sequence). The CDR3 is 14 amino acids.